This paragraph reports one TCR beta chain. The antigen is undetermined. The CDR3 has 16 amino acids. V lost 6 bases and J lost 6; bases outside the gene matches: 11. Germline lookup yields CDR1 MNHNS and CDR2 SASEGT. The sample is drawn from a study of T cells in Graves' hyperthyroidism and ophthalmopathy. Amplification of TCR beta CDR3 regions was performed using RNA transcripts as template. When the TCR CDR3 underwent first-round RT-PCR, the HTBI primer set was used. From the multiplex PCR reads, TCRdb called clonotypes with MiXCR, one entry per CDR3 protein. The sample includes some 770,000 distinct CDR3 sequences, roughly 15% of them seen just once. Study-wide points: Researchers report that a 13 V-J model separated ophthalmopathy from stable hyperthyroidism. Most thyroid clonotypes expanded above 0.001 appeared in blood too.

Patients aged 18 to 65 had newly diagnosed hyperthyroidism lasting under 2 months. Diagnoses were established using clinical symptoms, serum thyroxine and TRAb, thyroid ultrasound and orbital computed tomography. This sequence joins TRBV6-1 and TRBJ2-1; 10 bases are a match to TRBD2. The sequenced sample consisted of blood. The TCR sequence derives from a man between 18 and 35 years old with Graves' hyperthyroidism. The CDR3 is CASSHVQGTSVNEQFF. The CDR3 region has the DNA TGTGCCAGCAGCCATGTGCAGGGGACTAGCGTCAATGAGCAGTTCTTC.